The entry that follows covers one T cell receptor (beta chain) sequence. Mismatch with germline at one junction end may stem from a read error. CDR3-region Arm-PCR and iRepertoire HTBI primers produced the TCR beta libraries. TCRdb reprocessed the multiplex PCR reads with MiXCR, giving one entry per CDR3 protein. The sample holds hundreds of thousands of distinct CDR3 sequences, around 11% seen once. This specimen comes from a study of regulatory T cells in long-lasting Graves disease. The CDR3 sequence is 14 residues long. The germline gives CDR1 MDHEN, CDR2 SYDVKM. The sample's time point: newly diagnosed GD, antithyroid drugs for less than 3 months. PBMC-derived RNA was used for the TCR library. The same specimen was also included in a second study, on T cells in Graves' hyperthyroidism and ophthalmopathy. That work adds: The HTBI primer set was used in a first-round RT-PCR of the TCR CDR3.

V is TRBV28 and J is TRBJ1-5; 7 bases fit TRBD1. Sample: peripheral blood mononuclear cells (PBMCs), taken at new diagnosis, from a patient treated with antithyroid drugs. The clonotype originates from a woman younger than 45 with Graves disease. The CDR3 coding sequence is TGTGCCGGCAGCCCCCGGACAGGATCTCAGCCCCAGCATTTT. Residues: CAGSPRTGSQPQHF.